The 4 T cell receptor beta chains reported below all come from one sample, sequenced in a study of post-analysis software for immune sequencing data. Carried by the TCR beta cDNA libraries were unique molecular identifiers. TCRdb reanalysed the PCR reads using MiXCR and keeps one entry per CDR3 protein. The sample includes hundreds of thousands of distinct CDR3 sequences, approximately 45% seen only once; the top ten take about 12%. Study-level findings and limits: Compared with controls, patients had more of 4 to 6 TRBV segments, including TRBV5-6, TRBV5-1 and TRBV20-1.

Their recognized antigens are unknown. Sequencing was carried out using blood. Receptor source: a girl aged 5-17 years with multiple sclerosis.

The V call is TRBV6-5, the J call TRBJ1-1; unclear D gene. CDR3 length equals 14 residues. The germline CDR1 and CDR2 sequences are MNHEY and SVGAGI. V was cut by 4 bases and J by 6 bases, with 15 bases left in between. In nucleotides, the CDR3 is TGTGCCAGCAGTTGGACCTTGGGAACGGCTGAAGCTTTCTTT. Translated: CASSWTLGTAEAFF.

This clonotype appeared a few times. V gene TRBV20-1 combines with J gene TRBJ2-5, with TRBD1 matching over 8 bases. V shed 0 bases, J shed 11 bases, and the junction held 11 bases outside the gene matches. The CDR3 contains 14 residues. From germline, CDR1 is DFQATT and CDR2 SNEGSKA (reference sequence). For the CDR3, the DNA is TGCAGTGCTAGAGATGCCCAGGGGGCGCACGGGCAGTACTTC. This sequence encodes CSARDAQGAHGQYF.

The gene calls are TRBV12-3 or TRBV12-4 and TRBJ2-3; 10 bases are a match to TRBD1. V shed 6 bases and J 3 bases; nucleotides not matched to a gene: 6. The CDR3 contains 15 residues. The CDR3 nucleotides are TGTGCCAGCAGGAAAGGGACAGGGGAAACAGATACGCAGTATTTT. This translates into CASRKGTGETDTQYF.

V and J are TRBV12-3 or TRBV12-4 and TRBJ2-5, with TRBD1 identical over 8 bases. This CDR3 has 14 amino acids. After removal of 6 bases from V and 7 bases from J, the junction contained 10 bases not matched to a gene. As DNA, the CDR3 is TGTGCCAGCAGCCCCGACAGGGGCCCAGGGACCCAGTACTTC. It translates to CASSPDRGPGTQYF.